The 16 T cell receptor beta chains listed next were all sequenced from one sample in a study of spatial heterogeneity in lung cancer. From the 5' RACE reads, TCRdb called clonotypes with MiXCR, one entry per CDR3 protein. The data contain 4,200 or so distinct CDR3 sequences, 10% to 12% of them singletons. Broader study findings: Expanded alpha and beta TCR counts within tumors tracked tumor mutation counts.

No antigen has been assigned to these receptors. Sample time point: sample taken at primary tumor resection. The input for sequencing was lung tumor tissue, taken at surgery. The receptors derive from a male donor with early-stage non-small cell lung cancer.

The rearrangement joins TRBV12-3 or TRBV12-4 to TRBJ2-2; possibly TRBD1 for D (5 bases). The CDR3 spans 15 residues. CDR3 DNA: TGTGCAAGAAGTCCGACCCGACAGCTCACCGGGGAGCTGTTTTTT. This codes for CARSPTRQLTGELFF.

The CDR3 here is CAIRGLAASYEQYF. DNA for the CDR3: TGTGCCATCAGGGGACTAGCGGCCTCCTACGAGCAGTACTTC. The chain couples TRBV10-3 to TRBJ2-7; 11 bases map to TRBD2. The V gene's germline CDR1 is ENHRY and CDR2 SYGVKD. The ends lost 6 bases at V and 0 bases at J; junction bases unmatched: 1. The CDR3 covers 14 residues.

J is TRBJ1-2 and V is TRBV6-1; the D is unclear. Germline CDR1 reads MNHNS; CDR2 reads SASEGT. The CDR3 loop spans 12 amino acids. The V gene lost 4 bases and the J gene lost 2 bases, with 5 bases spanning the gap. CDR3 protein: CASSVVNYGYTF. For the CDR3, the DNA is TGTGCCAGCAGTGTTGTGAACTATGGCTACACCTTC.

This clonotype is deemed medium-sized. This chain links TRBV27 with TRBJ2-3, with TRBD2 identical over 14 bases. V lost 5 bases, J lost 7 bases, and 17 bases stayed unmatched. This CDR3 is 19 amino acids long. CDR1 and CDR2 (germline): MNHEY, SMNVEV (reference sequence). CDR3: CASSPTNLRLAGGPHTQYF. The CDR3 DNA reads TGTGCCAGCAGTCCTACAAACCTCAGACTAGCGGGAGGGCCACATACGCAGTATTTT.

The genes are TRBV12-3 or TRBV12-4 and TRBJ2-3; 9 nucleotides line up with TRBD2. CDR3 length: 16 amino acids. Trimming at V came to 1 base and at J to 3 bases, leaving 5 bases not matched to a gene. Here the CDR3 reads CASSLGARGGTDTQYF. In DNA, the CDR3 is TGTGCCAGCAGTTTAGGGGCGCGGGGGGGGACAGATACGCAGTATTTT.

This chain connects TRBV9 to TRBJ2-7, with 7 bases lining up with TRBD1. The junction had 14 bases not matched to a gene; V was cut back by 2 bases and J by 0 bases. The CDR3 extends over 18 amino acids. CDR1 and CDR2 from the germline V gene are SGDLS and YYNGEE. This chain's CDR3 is CASSVSDRTYESSYEQYF. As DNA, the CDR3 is TGTGCCAGCAGCGTTTCGGACAGGACCTACGAAAGCTCCTACGAGCAGTACTTC. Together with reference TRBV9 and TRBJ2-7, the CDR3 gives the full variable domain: DSGVTQTPKHLITATGQRVTLRCSPRSGDLSVYWYQQSLDQGLQFLIQYYNGEERAKGNILERFSAQQFPDLHSELNLSSLELGDSALYFCASSVSDRTYESSYEQYFGPGTRLTVT.

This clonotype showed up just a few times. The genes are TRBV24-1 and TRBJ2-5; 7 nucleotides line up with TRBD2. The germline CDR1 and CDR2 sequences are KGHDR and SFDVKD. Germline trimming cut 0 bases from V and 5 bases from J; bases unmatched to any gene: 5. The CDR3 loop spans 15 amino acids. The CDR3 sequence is CATSDLGGDLETQYF. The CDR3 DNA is TGTGCCACCAGTGATTTGGGGGGGGATCTGGAGACCCAGTACTTC.

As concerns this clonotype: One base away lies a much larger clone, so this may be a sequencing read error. The CDR3 protein is CSARQDNQPQHF. The CDR3 nucleotides are TGCAGTGCTAGACAGGACAATCAGCCCCAGCATTTT. This sequence joins TRBV20-1 and TRBJ1-5; no clear D. V lost 2 bases and J lost 3, with 5 bases in between. Germline V gene data show CDR1 as DFQATT and CDR2 as SNEGSKA (reference sequence). The length of the CDR3 is 12 residues.

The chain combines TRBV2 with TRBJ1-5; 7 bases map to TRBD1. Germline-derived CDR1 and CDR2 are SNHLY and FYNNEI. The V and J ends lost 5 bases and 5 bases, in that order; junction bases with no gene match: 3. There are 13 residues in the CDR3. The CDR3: CASSSDRDQPQHF. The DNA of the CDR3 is TGTGCCAGCAGTTCCGACAGGGATCAGCCCCAGCATTTT.

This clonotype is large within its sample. CDR3 nucleotides: TGTGCCAGCAGGAAACTACCGACAGGGGGCAACTATGGCTACACCTTC. Amino acid sequence: CASRKLPTGGNYGYTF. This chain connects TRBV6-5 to TRBJ1-2; TRBD1 matches 10 bases. The CDR3 extends over 16 amino acids. Germline V gene sequence: CDR1 MNHEY, CDR2 SVGAGI. Germline trimming cut 6 bases from V and 2 bases from J; bases unmatched to any gene: 9.

As DNA, the CDR3 is TGTGCCAGCAGCTCCGGGGGAGGACAGGGCTCGTCCGCTTTCTTT. Protein product: CASSSGGGQGSSAFF. The chain joins TRBV5-4 to TRBJ1-1, with TRBD1 matching 8 bases. The CDR3 sequence is 15 residues long. The germline CDR1 and CDR2 sequences are SGHNT and YYREEE (reference sequence). V lost 3 bases to trimming and J lost 11 bases; unmatched junction nucleotides: 15.

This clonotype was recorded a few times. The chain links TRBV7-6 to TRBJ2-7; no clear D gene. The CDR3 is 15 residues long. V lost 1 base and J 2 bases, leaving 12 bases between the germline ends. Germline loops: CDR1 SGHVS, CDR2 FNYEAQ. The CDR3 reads CASSLDSGVPYEQYF. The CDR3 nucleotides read TGTGCCAGCAGCTTAGATTCAGGTGTTCCCTACGAGCAGTACTTC. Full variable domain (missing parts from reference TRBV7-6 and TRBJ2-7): GAGVSQSPRYKVTKRGQDVALRCDPISGHVSLYWYRQALGQGPEFLTYFNYEAQQDKSGLPNDRFSAERPEGSISTLTIQRTEQRDSAMYRCASSLDSGVPYEQYFGPGTRLTVT.

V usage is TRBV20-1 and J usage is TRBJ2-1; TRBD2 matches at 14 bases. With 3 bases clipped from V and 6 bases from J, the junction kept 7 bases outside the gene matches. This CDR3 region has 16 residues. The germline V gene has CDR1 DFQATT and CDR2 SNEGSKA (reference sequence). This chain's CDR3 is CSARSRTSGRSNEQFF. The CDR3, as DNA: TGCAGTGCTAGGTCCCGGACTAGCGGGAGGAGCAATGAGCAGTTCTTC.

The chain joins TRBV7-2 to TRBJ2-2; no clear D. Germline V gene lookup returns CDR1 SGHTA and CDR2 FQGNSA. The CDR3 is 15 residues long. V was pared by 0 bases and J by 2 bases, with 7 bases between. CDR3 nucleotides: TGTGCCAGCAGCTTAGCGCAAAGTAACACCGGGGAGCTGTTTTTT. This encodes CASSLAQSNTGELFF.

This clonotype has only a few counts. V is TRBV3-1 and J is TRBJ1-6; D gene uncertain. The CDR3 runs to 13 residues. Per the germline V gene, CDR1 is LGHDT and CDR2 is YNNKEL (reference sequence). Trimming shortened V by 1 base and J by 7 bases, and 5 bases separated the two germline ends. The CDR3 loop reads CASSQGHNSPLHF. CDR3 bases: TGTGCCAGCAGCCAAGGACACAATTCACCCCTCCACTTT. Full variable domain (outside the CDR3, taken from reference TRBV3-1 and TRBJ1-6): DTAVSQTPKYLVTQMGNDKSIKCEQNLGHDTMYWYKQDSKKFLKIMFSYNNKELIINETVPNRFSPKSPDKAHLNLHINSLELGDSAVYFCASSQGHNSPLHFGNGTRLTVT.

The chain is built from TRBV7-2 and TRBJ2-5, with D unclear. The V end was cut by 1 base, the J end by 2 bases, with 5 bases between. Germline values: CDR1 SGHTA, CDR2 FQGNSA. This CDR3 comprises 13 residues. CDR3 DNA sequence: TGTGCCAGCAGCTTAGAACTACAAGAGACCCAGTACTTC. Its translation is CASSLELQETQYF.